This T cell receptor (beta chain) appears in the sequencing data of a study of T-cell memory formation after mild COVID-19 (dated by TCRdb to the early 2020s). With respect to the entire study: TCR sequence clusters from the two donors were found to be largely donor specific. Longitudinal TCRalpha and TCRbeta repertoire sequencing tracked T-cell clones expanding and contracting after mild COVID-19 in a couple of donors. Two young, previously healthy adult volunteers made up the cohort, one male and one female. The research as a whole found: SARS-CoV-2 specificity was not confirmed for the second-wave clones peaking on day 37. Contracting CD4+ clones appeared mostly in the CM and EM memory subsets, whereas CD8+ clones were enriched in EMRA. Balanced CD4/CD8 phenotypes were observed for clones contracting from day 15 to 85, whereas a bias towards CD4+ was observed for a second wave of clones expanding from day 15 to 37. Some responding clones were detected in pre-infection memory, suggesting pre-existing cross-reactive memory T cells joined the SARS-CoV-2 response. The study included only a couple of mild cases, and larger cohorts that include severe cases with pre-infection samples were judged to be necessary.

Sequencing instrument: Illumina NovaSeq 6000. TCRalpha and TCRbeta cDNA libraries were constructed by 5'RACE with constant-segment primers, with sample barcodes and unique molecular identifiers being introduced. RNA was extracted from every sample with Trizol reagent. Amplification of the libraries took two PCR steps, and the second step added a second sample barcode plus Illumina TruSeq adapters. Sequencing of libraries was performed on an Illumina NovaSeq with 2 x 150 bp paired-end reads. The original pipeline was this. Reads were demultiplexed and collapsed into UMI-guided consensus sequences with migec v1.2.7. Using mixcr v2.1.11, the UMI consensuses were aligned to TRA and TRB V and J templates and assembled into clonotypes. A clonotype was counted as expanded or contracted only if both edgeR and NoisET called the change significant, with noise models trained on biological replicates. For edgeR calls, the cutoffs were a false discovery rate-adjusted p below 0.01 and a log2 fold-change threshold of 1. As an exploratory analysis of dynamics, max-normalized trajectories of the 1000 most abundant clonotypes were examined with PCA combined with hierarchical clustering. Separately sequenced CD4+ and CD8+ repertoires were used to assign the CD4 or CD8 phenotype of responding clones. The public reads were reanalyzed by TCRdb: fastp trimming at Q25, MiXCR alignment, in-frame beta chains only. Identical CDR3 protein sequences are pooled into one entry, listed with their most common genes and DNA. V and J calls and clone size were set by TCRdb, not the authors. Recorded for this sample are more than 300,000 distinct CDR3 sequences; more than 13% of them occurred a single time. The ten top clones hold over 20% of the sample.

In the case of this clonotype: Its antigen is not yet known. No quality values exist for individual bases; no much larger clone is one base distant.

The junction shows trimming of 5 bases on V and 5 bases on J, and the gene matches do not reach 16 bases of it. The CDR1 and CDR2 encoded by the germline V gene are SGHVS and FNYEAQ. The CDR3 contains 17 residues, cysteine and phenylalanine counted. Only CDR3 DNA remains: 51 bases, in frame from the first base. Ficoll-Paque density gradient centrifugation was the method used to isolate PBMCs. Recombination connected TRBV7-6 to TRBJ2-5, with 8 bases aligning to TRBD1. The sequence derives from a man between 18 and 29 years old who had mild COVID-19 (a few samples of this study predate the infection). The sample titles of this study are shuffled in the database, so cell type and time point are left out; the donor was told from shared clones. Input material: PBMCs or a T cell subset sorted from them (not recorded which). The CDR3 has the sequence CASSNRQGPGGTETQYF. The DNA is as follows: TGTGCCAGCAGCAATAGACAGGGGCCAGGGGGGACGGAGACCCAGTACTTC.